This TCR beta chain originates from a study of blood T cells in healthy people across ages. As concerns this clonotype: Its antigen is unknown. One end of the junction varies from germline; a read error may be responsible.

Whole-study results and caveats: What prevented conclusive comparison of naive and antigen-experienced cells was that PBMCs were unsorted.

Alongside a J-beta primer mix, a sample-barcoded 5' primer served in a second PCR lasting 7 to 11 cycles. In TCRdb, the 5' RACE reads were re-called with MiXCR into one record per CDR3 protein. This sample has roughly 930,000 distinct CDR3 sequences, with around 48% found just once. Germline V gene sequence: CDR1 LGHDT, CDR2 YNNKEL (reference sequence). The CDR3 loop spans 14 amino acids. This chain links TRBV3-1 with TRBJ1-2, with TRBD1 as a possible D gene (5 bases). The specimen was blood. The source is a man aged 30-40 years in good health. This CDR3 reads CASSQKGLVYGCTF. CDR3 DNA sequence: TGTGCCAGCAGCCAAAAGGGGTTGGTCTATGGCTGCACCTTC. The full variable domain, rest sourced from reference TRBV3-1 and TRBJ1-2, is DTAVSQTPKYLVTQMGNDKSIKCEQNLGHDTMYWYKQDSKKFLKIMFSYNNKELIINETVPNRFSPKSPDKAHLNLHINSLELGDSAVYFCASSQKGLVYGCTFGSGTRLTVV.